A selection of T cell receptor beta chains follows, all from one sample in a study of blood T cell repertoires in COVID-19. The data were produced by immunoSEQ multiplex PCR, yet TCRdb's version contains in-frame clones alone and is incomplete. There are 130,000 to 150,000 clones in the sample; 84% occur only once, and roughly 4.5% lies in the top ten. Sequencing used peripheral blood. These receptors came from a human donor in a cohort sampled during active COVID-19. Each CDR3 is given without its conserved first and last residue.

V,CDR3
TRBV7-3,ASSLVGRGETQY
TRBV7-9,ATTPGDGNTGELF
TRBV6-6,ASSDTRTGRWH
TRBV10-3,AISGPDGPQH
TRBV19,ASSKGQLPYEQY
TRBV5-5,ASSPTDSLLNTEAF
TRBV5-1,ASSLRVSNTEAF
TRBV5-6,ASSLVSSEAF
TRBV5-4,ASSLALVSSGSGNEQF
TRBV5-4,ASSLAAGKSGYT
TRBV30,AWGQGAYNEQF
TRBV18,ASSPDRGLRGTEAF
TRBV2,ASSESALWGYT
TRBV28,ASHSGGRLIGNQPQH
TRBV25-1,ASSGRDRRSTNEKLF
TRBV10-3,AIMVSGSPNTGELF
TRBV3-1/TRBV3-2,ASSQDVEEGLWYNEQF
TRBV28,ASSLLSGRSSDTQY
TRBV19,ASSNRQGETQY
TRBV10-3,AISDSNTEAF
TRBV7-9,ASSLGGGAGNEQF
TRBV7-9,ASSPIHSAYTDTQY
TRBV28,ASSPPGQTNTEAF
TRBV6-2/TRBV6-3,ASSYIAGGTSYEQY
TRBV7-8,ASSLTANTEAF
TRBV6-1,ASSVGDRGLTDTQY
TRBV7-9,ASSPYSWGGGTEAF
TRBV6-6,ASSSTGDQPQH
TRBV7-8,ASSLGGRYSGNTIY
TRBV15,ATSRDPGGNQPQH
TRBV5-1,ASSLVGDYKNEKLF
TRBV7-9,ASSSRSTGGTEQY
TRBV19,ASIDRTSGSTADTQY
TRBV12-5,ASGSTGTGNTIY
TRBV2,AGGGHSTDTQY
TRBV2,ASSFTQGPIEAF
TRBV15,ATSIRTGVLNEQY
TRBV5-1,ASSPGQTIDEQF
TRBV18,ASSPVDPGRGSVEQF
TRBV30,AWSVGLAGGKEY
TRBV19,ASSSTGTTGELF
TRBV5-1,ASSLGGQPNQPQH
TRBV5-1,ASSTDRGRYEQF
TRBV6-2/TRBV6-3,ASSRQYTGELF
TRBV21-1,ASSKALIADTQY
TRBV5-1,ASRQGSSYEQY
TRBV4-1,ASSQATGGADT
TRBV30,AWTSGGLESPLH
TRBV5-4,ASSLEPSGGSTDTQY
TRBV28,ASSLTGYEQY
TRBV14,ASSQDAGDTQY
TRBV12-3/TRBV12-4,ASSFDGNQPQH
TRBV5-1,ASSEDMGNTIY
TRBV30,AWSPPPGQLDGYT
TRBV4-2,ASSQDWLADSYNEQF